This paragraph covers one T cell receptor (beta chain) sequence. The data were produced by immunoSEQ multiplex PCR, yet TCRdb's version contains in-frame clones alone and is incomplete. The sample holds fewer than 200,000 clones, just over 90% seen once. In germline, CDR1 is LNHDA, CDR2 SQIVND (reference sequence). The V segment lost 7 bases and the J segment 6 bases; nucleotides outside the gene matches: 8. The CDR3 has 15 residues. This entry belongs to a study of T cell responses to AZD1222 COVID-19 vaccine. Sequencing used peripheral blood, obtained 28 days after the second dose of the MenACWY control vaccine. V usage is TRBV19 and J usage is TRBJ1-5; 11 bases are shared with TRBD1. The TCR sequence derives from an adult who received the MenACWY meningococcal vaccine as a control. CDR3 amino acids: CASKIGQGAAQPQHF. CDR3 coding DNA: TGTGCCAGTAAGATCGGACAGGGGGCTGCTCAGCCCCAGCATTTT.